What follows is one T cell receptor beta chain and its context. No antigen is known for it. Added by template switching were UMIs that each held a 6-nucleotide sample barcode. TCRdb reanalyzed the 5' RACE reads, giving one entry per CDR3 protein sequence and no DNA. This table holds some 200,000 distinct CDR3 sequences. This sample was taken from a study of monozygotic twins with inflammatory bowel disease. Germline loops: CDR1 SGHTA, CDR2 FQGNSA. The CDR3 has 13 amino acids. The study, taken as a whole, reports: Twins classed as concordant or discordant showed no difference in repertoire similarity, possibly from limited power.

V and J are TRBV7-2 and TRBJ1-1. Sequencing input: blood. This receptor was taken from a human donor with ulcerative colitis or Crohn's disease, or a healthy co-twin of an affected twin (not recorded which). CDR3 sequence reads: CASRRTGNTEAFF. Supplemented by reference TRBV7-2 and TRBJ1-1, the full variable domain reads GAGVSQSPSNKVTEKGKDVELRCDPISGHTALYWYRQSLGQGLEFLIYFQGNSAPDKSGLPSDRFSAERTGGSVSTLTIQRTQQEDSAVYLCASRRTGNTEAFFGQGTRLTVV.